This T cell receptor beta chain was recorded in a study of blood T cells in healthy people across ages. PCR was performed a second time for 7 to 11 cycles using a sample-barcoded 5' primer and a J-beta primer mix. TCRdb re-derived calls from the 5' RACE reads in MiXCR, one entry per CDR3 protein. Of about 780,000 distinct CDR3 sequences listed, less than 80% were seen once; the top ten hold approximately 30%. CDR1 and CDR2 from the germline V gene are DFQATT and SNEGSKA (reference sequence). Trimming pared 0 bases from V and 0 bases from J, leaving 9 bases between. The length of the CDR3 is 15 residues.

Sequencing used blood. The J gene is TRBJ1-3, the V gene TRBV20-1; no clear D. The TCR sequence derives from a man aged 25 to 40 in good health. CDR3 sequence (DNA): TGCAGTGCTAGAGAGGGCATAGACTCTGGAAACACCATATATTTT. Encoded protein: CSAREGIDSGNTIYF.